The entry below gives a single TCR beta chain sequence along with its context. As yet, its antigen is unknown. Germline CDR1 is SGHRS and CDR2 is YFSETQ. V lost 4 bases to trimming and J lost 0 bases, with 13 bases between them. The CDR3 totals 15 residues. Nominal health characterized the donors when sampled, though unrecorded immune exposures were likely. The data were obtained in a study of cytomegalovirus exposure and HLA in healthy donors. Study-wide results and limits: In a later analysis, V- and J-gene trimming of beta chains associated with a DCLRE1C missense variant, replicated independently. Rates of TCR association differed by HLA locus in a later analysis, with DRB1 highest and HLA-C lowest. Sequences of the TCR beta chain were said to predict the HLA-A and HLA-B alleles of most subjects accurately.

In the PCR, 60 Vbeta and 13 Jbeta primers were used. Produced via immunoSEQ multiplex PCR; TCRdb's table is partial and in-frame only. The data hold some 150,000 clones, with roughly 82% observed a single time. The chain links TRBV5-1 to TRBJ1-2, with D uncertain. Sequences were obtained from PBMCs. This receptor was taken from a man younger than 35 in good health and CMV-seropositive. CDR3 in DNA: TGCGCCAGCAGCCCGAACCGGGTCCCTAACTATGGCTACACCTTC. Its translation is CASSPNRVPNYGYTF.